This TCR beta chain was obtained from a study of blood T cell repertoires in COVID-19. In germline, CDR1 is SGHRS, CDR2 YFSETQ. The trim removed 4 bases at V and 1 base at J, leaving 8 bases unmatched. There are 18 residues in the CDR3. In the original processing: It was from reference gene primer amplification that nucleated cell counts were estimated. Produced via immunoSEQ multiplex PCR; TCRdb's table is partial and in-frame only. Clone size and the V and J calls come from that table; the DNA yielded D and trimming. The sample contains more than 200,000 clones, 83% of which appear only once. Sample: peripheral blood. This rearrangement joins TRBV5-1 to TRBJ2-1; 13 bases align to TRBD2. This TCR was recovered from a woman aged 50 to 60 with acute or convalescent COVID-19. This CDR3 reads CASSPRTSGSGSYNEQFF. For the CDR3, the DNA is TGCGCCAGCAGCCCGAGGACTAGCGGGAGTGGGTCCTACAATGAGCAGTTCTTC.